This entry lists 9 T cell receptor beta chains sequenced from one sample in a study of T cells in Graves' hyperthyroidism and ophthalmopathy. Researchers amplified the TCR beta CDR3 regions from RNA transcripts. The TCR CDR3 first-round RT-PCR relied on the HTBI primer set. One entry per CDR3 protein results from TCRdb running MiXCR on the multiplex PCR reads. The sample consists of a few hundred thousand distinct CDR3 sequences, more than 45% of them appearing once. The sample taken for sequencing was peripheral blood or thyroid tissue (not recorded which). These TCRs come from a woman aged 18 to 35 with Graves' hyperthyroidism.

The gene calls are TRBV7-9 and TRBJ2-7, with 9 nucleotides matching TRBD2. Gene TRBJ2-1 matches the end of the DNA better, so the J call may be wrong. The length of the CDR3 is 13 residues. The germline V gene encodes CDR1 SEHNR and CDR2 FQNEAQ (reference sequence). The CDR3 nucleotides are TGTGCCAGCAGCCCTGGACTAGCGCGTGAGCAGTTCTTC. Its protein product is CASSPGLAREQFF.

The genes are TRBV7-8 and TRBJ2-7, with no clear D. Trimming took off 5 bases at V and 9 bases at J, with 8 bases between the two ends. This CDR3 has 10 residues. CDR1 and CDR2 (germline): SGHVS, FQNEAQ. CDR3 sequence reads: CASSPPRQYF. CDR3 sequence (DNA): TGTGCCAGCAGCCCCCCCCGGCAGTACTTC.

This clonotype was recorded many times. J is TRBJ2-5 and V is TRBV15; tentatively, D is TRBD2 (6 bases). The V end lost 0 bases, the J end lost 4 bases, and 12 bases lay between the germline ends. CDR1 is LNHNV, CDR2 YYDKDF, per germline (reference sequence). The CDR3 consists of 15 residues. The CDR3 sequence is CATSRDPTSRETQYF. The CDR3 DNA is TGTGCCACCAGCAGAGATCCCACTAGCAGAGAGACCCAGTACTTC.

This clonotype was seen ten or more times. The J gene is TRBJ2-7, the V gene TRBV12-3 or TRBV12-4, with a tentative D call TRBD2 (6 bases). The CDR3 has 14 amino acids. V dropped 4 bases and J dropped 6 bases, with 16 bases sitting between them. CDR3 sequence: CASSSGYRGTEQYF. The CDR3 nucleotides read TGTGCCAGCAGTTCGGGGTACCGGGGGACCGAGCAGTACTTC.

The CDR3 region is CSARDGTSDTQYF. The CDR3 DNA reads TGCAGTGCTAGAGATGGGACTAGCGATACCCAGTACTTC. The chain joins TRBV20-1 to TRBJ2-5; 10 bases match TRBD2. Germline loops: CDR1 DFQATT, CDR2 SNEGSKA (reference sequence). This CDR3 contains 13 residues. Trimming removed 0 bases from V and 8 bases from J; junction bases left unmatched: 3.

The rearrangement uses TRBV7-2 and TRBJ2-5, with 8 bases aligning to TRBD2. The CDR3 runs to 15 residues. V lost 0 bases, J lost 4 bases, and 4 bases stayed unmatched. The V gene's germline CDR1 is SGHTA and CDR2 FQGNSA. Here the CDR3 reads CASSLAERGRETQYF. The CDR3 DNA sequence: TGTGCCAGCAGCTTAGCGGAGCGGGGGCGAGAGACCCAGTACTTC.

This clonotype was observed many times. CDR3 coding DNA: TGCAGCGTTGTACAGGGTATTAGGAGCGGCTATGGCTACACCTTC. Its protein product is CSVVQGIRSGYGYTF. The rearrangement uses TRBV29-1 and TRBJ1-2; a weak D match, TRBD1 (6 bases). This CDR3 is built from 15 residues. CDR1 and CDR2 (germline): SQVTM, ANQGSEA. V was cut by 4 bases and J by 4 bases, with 19 bases left in between.

The table lists this clonotype with a few counts. The chain recombines TRBV20-1 with TRBJ2-1; D not certain. This CDR3 spans 14 amino acids. Germline V CDR1 and CDR2: DFQATT, SNEGSKA (reference sequence). Trimming took 5 bases from V and 0 from J, leaving 11 bases between them. The CDR3 is CSAVDPSSYNEQFF. In DNA form, the CDR3 reads TGCAGTGCTGTAGACCCGAGCTCCTACAATGAGCAGTTCTTC.

This chain joins TRBV2 and TRBJ2-7, with 8 bases identical to TRBD1. Germline V gene data show CDR1 as SNHLY and CDR2 as FYNNEI. V was clipped by 5 bases and J by 7 bases; unmatched bases: 4. The CDR3 totals 12 residues. The DNA of the CDR3 is TGTGCCAGCAGTAGGGACAGGCGGGAGCAGTACTTC. This codes for CASSRDRREQYF.